The 10 T cell receptor beta chains listed next were all sequenced from one sample in a study of cytomegalovirus exposure and HLA in healthy donors. PCR used 60 Vbeta primers and 13 Jbeta primers. Only in-frame clones appear in the TCRdb table, and some are missing; sequencing was by immunoSEQ multiplex PCR. The sample table includes approximately 150,000 clones. Material for sequencing was PBMCs. The receptors originated from a woman in her forties or fifties in good health and CMV-seronegative.

The rearrangement uses TRBV6-4 and TRBJ2-3; 8 positions match TRBD2. The germline CDR1 and CDR2 sequences are MRHNA and SNTAGT. V shed 0 bases and J 4 bases; nucleotides not matched to a gene: 3. This CDR3 comprises 15 residues. The CDR3 protein is CASSDSGGRPDTQYF. CDR3 coding DNA: TGTGCCAGCAGTGACTCTGGCGGGAGGCCAGATACGCAGTATTTT.

V is TRBV5-1 and J is TRBJ2-1; TRBD1 aligns across 7 bases. Germline-derived CDR1 and CDR2 are SGHRS and YFSETQ. The CDR3 length is 17 residues. V shed 4 bases and J 2 bases; nucleotides not matched to a gene: 12. The CDR3 reads CASSKGTAHTTYNEQFF. The CDR3, as DNA: TGCGCCAGCAGCAAAGGGACAGCACACACCACCTACAATGAGCAGTTCTTC. Using reference TRBV5-1 and TRBJ2-1 for the parts outside the CDR3, the full variable domain is KAGVTQTPRYLIKTRGQQVTLSCSPISGHRSVSWYQQTPGQGLQFLFEYFSETQRNKGNFPGRFSGRQFSNSRSEMNVSTLELGDSALYLCASSKGTAHTTYNEQFFGPGTRLTVL.

The V gene is TRBV30, the J gene TRBJ1-4, with 9 bases that match TRBD1. This CDR3 has 17 residues. Per the germline V gene, CDR1 is GTSNPN and CDR2 is SVGIG (reference sequence). The V and J ends lost 1 base and 2 bases, in that order; junction bases with no gene match: 8. The CDR3 coding sequence is TGTGCCTGGAGTGCCGGACAGGGGTTTAGGACTAATGAAAAACTGTTTTTT. Protein product: CAWSAGQGFRTNEKLFF.

The chain combines TRBV4-2 with TRBJ2-7, with 15 bases lining up with TRBD2. In germline, CDR1 is LGHNA, CDR2 YNFKEQ. The V gene end was trimmed by 3 bases and the J gene end by 0 bases; junction bases not matched to a gene: 3. The CDR3 is made up of 17 amino acids. CDR3 residues: CASSHGLAGGSSYEQYF. CDR3 nucleotide sequence: TGTGCCAGCAGCCATGGACTAGCGGGGGGGAGCTCCTACGAGCAGTACTTC.

The chain has TRBV28 and TRBJ2-2; TRBD1 matches at 7 bases. Looked up from germline, CDR1 is MDHEN and CDR2 is SYDVKM. With 5 bases clipped from V and 5 bases from J, the junction kept 11 bases outside the gene matches. CDR3 size: 16 residues. The CDR3 loop is CASSRRQGGRTGELFF. CDR3 DNA: TGTGCCAGCAGTCGCCGACAGGGTGGAAGAACCGGGGAGCTGTTTTTT. The complete variable domain, with remaining parts taken from reference TRBV28 and TRBJ2-2, reads DVKVTQSSRYLVKRTGEKVFLECVQDMDHENMFWYRQDPGLGLRLIYFSYDVKMKEKGDIPEGYSVSREKKERFSLILESASTNQTSMYLCASSRRQGGRTGELFFGEGSRLTVL.

The rearrangement uses TRBV30 and TRBJ1-1; possibly TRBD1 for D (5 bases). Trimming shortened V by 0 bases and J by 2 bases, and 7 bases separated the two germline ends. Germline-derived CDR1 and CDR2 are GTSNPN and SVGIG (reference sequence). This CDR3 spans 13 amino acids. The CDR3 loop reads CAWSVDSNTEAFF. CDR3 coding DNA: TGTGCCTGGAGTGTAGACAGCAACACTGAAGCTTTCTTT.

The chain has TRBV7-2 and TRBJ2-5, with 9 bases matching TRBD1. The germline CDR1 and CDR2 sequences are SGHTA and FQGNSA. CDR3 size: 12 residues. After removal of 5 bases from V and 13 bases from J, the junction contained 8 bases not matched to a gene. Here the CDR3 reads CASSHLRDRAYF. The CDR3 nucleotides are TGTGCCAGCAGCCACCTAAGGGACAGGGCGTACTTC.

The chain joins TRBV7-3 to TRBJ2-2; TRBD1 matches 7 bases. Per germline, CDR1 SGHTA and CDR2 FQGTGA. The CDR3 spans 15 residues. J lost 4 bases, V lost 3 bases, and 5 bases had no gene match. The CDR3 DNA sequence: TGTGCCAGCAGCTTGACAGGGTCCGCCACCGGGGAGCTGTTTTTT. It yields the protein CASSLTGSATGELFF.

V usage is TRBV5-8 and J usage is TRBJ2-7, with 12 nucleotides matching TRBD1. CDR1 is SGHTS and CDR2 is YDEGEE in the germline V gene. The CDR3 sequence is 14 residues long. The V gene end was trimmed by 5 bases and the J gene end by 3 bases; junction bases not matched to a gene: 3. The CDR3 reads CASRRDRGLYEQYF. DNA for the CDR3: TGTGCCAGCAGGCGGGACAGGGGGCTCTACGAGCAGTACTTC.

The V call is TRBV4-1, the J call TRBJ2-7, with TRBD1 matching over 10 bases. V lost 3 bases and J lost 7; bases outside the gene matches: 12. The germline V gene has CDR1 MGHRA and CDR2 YSYEKL. The CDR3 runs to 16 residues. CDR3 sequence: CASSHPTGGEPREQYF. In DNA form, the CDR3 reads TGCGCCAGCAGCCACCCGACAGGGGGCGAACCGCGGGAGCAGTACTTC.